This is a list of T cell receptor beta chains from one sample in a study of T cell repertoires in cytomegalovirus infection. TCRdb fed the reads into MiXCR, producing one record per CDR3 protein. This table has some 250,000 distinct CDR3 sequences, over 8% appearing once. The source material was PBMCs. The receptors come from a human donor in good health (CMV status not recorded). Some clones in this sample may be carry-over from other donors' samples. Both conserved end residues are part of each CDR3. Fields, in order: clone size, D gene, V gene, J gene, CDR3 DNA, CDR3 protein. The D gene is left open where the match is weak. Part of the rows lack a size; the others show once, few, many or a class for expanded clones.

size: many; D: .; V: TRBV6-2/TRBV6-3; J: TRBJ2-7; DNA: TGTGCCAGCAGTTACTGGGCCAACTCCTACGAGCAGTACTTC; CDR3: CASSYWANSYEQYF
size: many; D: .; V: TRBV7-8; J: TRBJ2-5; DNA: TGTGCCAGCAGCATAACAGGTCCCGAGACCCAGTACTTC; CDR3: CASSITGPETQYF
size: .; D: .; V: TRBV6-1; J: TRBJ2-6; DNA: TGTGCCAGCAGTGACAGGTTCTCTGGGGCCAACGTCCTGACTTTC; CDR3: CASSDRFSGANVLTF
size: few; D: TRBD1; V: TRBV14; J: TRBJ1-1; DNA: TGTGCCAGCAGCCAAGATAAGGGGGCCATGAACACTGAAGCTTTCTTT; CDR3: CASSQDKGAMNTEAFF
size: .; D: TRBD1; V: TRBV7-9; J: TRBJ1-1; DNA: TGTGCCAGCAGCTTTTCCGGGACAGGGTACATTGAAGCTTTCTTT; CDR3: CASSFSGTGYIEAFF
size: many; D: .; V: TRBV7-2; J: TRBJ1-1; DNA: TGTGCCAGCAGCTTAGGGGGATTGAGTTCTGAAGCTTTCTTT; CDR3: CASSLGGLSSEAFF
size: many; D: TRBD1; V: TRBV7-6; J: TRBJ2-7; DNA: TGTGCCAGCAGCTTAGGGGTGAGACAGGGTGACGAGCAGTACTTC; CDR3: CASSLGVRQGDEQYF
size: many; D: .; V: TRBV4-3; J: TRBJ2-7; DNA: TGCGCCAGCAGCCAAAGTCAGGGGCCCTACGAGCAGTACTTC; CDR3: CASSQSQGPYEQYF
size: many; D: .; V: TRBV10-3; J: TRBJ1-1; DNA: TGTGCCATCAGTGAGTCGACGGCCACTTACAACACTGAAGCTTTCTTT; CDR3: CAISESTATYNTEAFF
size: many; D: TRBD2; V: TRBV7-6; J: TRBJ2-1; DNA: TGTGCCAGCAGCTTCGGGACTAGCGTTGGTGAGCAGTTCTTC; CDR3: CASSFGTSVGEQFF
size: many; D: TRBD2; V: TRBV12-3/TRBV12-4; J: TRBJ2-1; DNA: TGTGCCAGCAGTTTACCCCTAGCGGGAGATAGGAATGAGCAGTTCTTC; CDR3: CASSLPLAGDRNEQFF
size: many; D: TRBD2; V: TRBV12-3/TRBV12-4; J: TRBJ2-1; DNA: TGTGCCAGCACCCGGACTAGCGGGGTTAACAATGAGCAGTTCTTC; CDR3: CASTRTSGVNNEQFF
size: few; D: TRBD1; V: TRBV2; J: TRBJ1-6; DNA: TGTGCCAGCAGGCCCGGGACAGGGGGCTTAGGTTCACCCCTCCACTTT; CDR3: CASRPGTGGLGSPLHF
size: few; D: .; V: TRBV27; J: TRBJ1-5; DNA: TGTGCCAGCAGTTTTTCGGGGAAGGGAAACAATCAGCCCCAGCATTTT; CDR3: CASSFSGKGNNQPQHF
size: once; D: .; V: TRBV5-1; J: TRBJ2-5; DNA: TGCGCCAGCAGCTTGCCCGACTCCGCGGGGAACCAGTACTTC; CDR3: CASSLPDSAGNQYF
size: many; D: .; V: TRBV25-1; J: TRBJ1-4; DNA: TGTGCCAGCAGTCCAGGAGGGGTCGGGTTCGGGGTTGAAAAACTGTTTTTT; CDR3: CASSPGGVGFGVEKLFF
size: many; D: TRBD1; V: TRBV7-2; J: TRBJ1-5; DNA: TGTGCCAGCAGCTTAGCGCACAGGGGAAGCAATCAGCCCCAGCATTTT; CDR3: CASSLAHRGSNQPQHF
size: many; D: TRBD1; V: TRBV7-2; J: TRBJ1-1; DNA: TGTGCCAGCAGCGATCGACAGGGGCATAAGGGTGAAGCTTTCTTT; CDR3: CASSDRQGHKGEAFF
size: few; D: .; V: TRBV12-3/TRBV12-4; J: TRBJ2-3; DNA: TGTGCCAGCAGTAACAGGGCCCGCACAGATACGCAGTATTTT; CDR3: CASSNRARTDTQYF
size: few; D: .; V: TRBV2; J: TRBJ1-3; DNA: TGTGCCAGCAGCTTAGACAGCCGTTCCTCTGGAAACACCATATATTTT; CDR3: CASSLDSRSSGNTIYF
size: .; D: .; V: TRBV10-1; J: TRBJ1-5; DNA: TGCGCCAGCAGTATCGGGACGGCCAGCGTAAATCAGCCCCAGCATTTT; CDR3: CASSIGTASVNQPQHF